Presented here are 28 T cell receptor beta chains from one specimen sequenced in a study of T-cell reconstitution after alpha-beta-depleted transplantation in children (dated by TCRdb to the mid-2010s). What the treatment or condition label conveys for this sample: allogeneic hematopoietic cell transplantation with graft depleted of TCRalphabeta T cells and CD19 B cells. The library was prepared using PCR. TCRdb lists the instrument as Illumina HiSeq 2500. To normalize quantification of the TCRbeta repertoire, the TCR libraries were built with molecular barcoding that relied on unique molecular identifiers. Using fastp trimming at Q25 and MiXCR clonotype assembly, TCRdb reanalyzed the public sequencing data and kept in-frame beta chains. Under each unique CDR3 protein, matching rows form one entry showing the most common genes and DNA. The sample table shows some 440,000 distinct CDR3 sequences, and about 16% are seen once. The leading ten clones occupy just under 30% of the sample.

The source material was PBMCs, mostly from graft donor cells, sampled 360 days after TCRalphabeta/CD19-depleted stem cell transplant. These receptors all stem from a boy less than two years old who had a stem cell transplant for Wiskott-Aldrich syndrome, so the T cells may come from the graft donor.

The chain has TRBV2 and TRBJ2-1; the match to TRBD1 covers 9 bases. The J segment lost 4 bases and the V segment lost 4 bases, leaving 11 bases of the junction unmatched. The length of the CDR3 is 17 residues. The germline CDR1 and CDR2 sequences are SNHLY and FYNNEI. CDR3: CASSGPSQGARYNEQFF. The CDR3 DNA reads as TGTGCCAGCAGTGGTCCCTCACAGGGGGCGAGGTACAATGAGCAGTTCTTC.

This clonotype was observed a handful of times. The chain has TRBV2 and TRBJ2-2, with D possibly TRBD2 on 6 matching bases. V was shortened by 4 bases and J by 1 base, with 13 bases between the two germline ends. From germline, CDR1 is SNHLY and CDR2 FYNNEI. The CDR3 is made up of 16 amino acids. The CDR3 DNA sequence: TGTGCCAGCAGTGGTTTCGGGCGGGGGAACACCGGGGAGCTGTTTTTT. This encodes CASSGFGRGNTGELFF.

The V and J genes are TRBV4-1 and TRBJ2-3; D is ambiguous. Germline CDR1 MGHRA, CDR2 YSYEKL. V was shortened by 1 base and J by 2 bases, with 10 bases between the two germline ends. The CDR3 consists of 15 residues. CDR3 coding DNA: TGCGCCAGCAGCCAAGGAGTTGAATACACAGATACGCAGTATTTT. Translating it yields CASSQGVEYTDTQYF.

This rearrangement joins TRBV24-1 to TRBJ2-1; TRBD2 agrees at 7 bases. J gave up 7 bases and V 1 base, and 6 bases lay outside the gene matches. Germline lookup yields CDR1 KGHDR and CDR2 SFDVKD. The CDR3 is 15 residues long. The CDR3 region has the DNA TGTGCCACCAGTGATTTAGCGGGAAGGGGAAATGAGCAGTTCTTC. Amino acids: CATSDLAGRGNEQFF.

The CDR3 loop reads CASSLARQLQETQYF. The CDR3, as DNA: TGTGCCAGCAGCTTAGCTAGGCAGCTACAAGAGACCCAGTACTTC. This sequence joins TRBV7-9 and TRBJ2-5; D uncertain. Germline CDR1 reads SEHNR; CDR2 reads FQNEAQ (reference sequence). V dropped 0 bases and J dropped 2 bases, with 10 bases sitting between them. The CDR3 is made up of 15 amino acids.

Only a few counts were recorded for this clonotype. The rearrangement joins TRBV20-1 to TRBJ2-1; the match to TRBD2 covers 8 bases. The V gene's germline CDR1 is DFQATT and CDR2 SNEGSKA (reference sequence). With 0 bases clipped from V and 1 base from J, the junction kept 5 bases outside the gene matches. The CDR3 has 16 amino acids. The CDR3: CSARDILAGSYNEQFF. In DNA form, the CDR3 reads TGCAGTGCTAGAGATATCCTAGCGGGTTCCTACAATGAGCAGTTCTTC.

This chain links TRBV9 with TRBJ2-7; 12 bases fit TRBD2. Germline CDR1 and CDR2: SGDLS and YYNGEE. The CDR3 is 15 amino acids. V gave up 3 bases and J gave up 0 bases; unmatched junction bases: 1. CDR3 in amino acids: CASSETSGSSYEQYF. CDR3 in DNA: TGTGCCAGCAGCGAGACTAGCGGGAGCTCCTACGAGCAGTACTTC.

This chain links TRBV28 with TRBJ2-3, with D hard to call. Germline lookup yields CDR1 MDHEN and CDR2 SYDVKM. V lost 3 bases and J 9 bases, leaving 16 bases between the germline ends. The CDR3 extends over 14 amino acids. The DNA of the CDR3 is TGTGCCAGCAGTTTTAGTAGTGCGACAAGGACGCAGTATTTT. Its protein product is CASSFSSATRTQYF. The full variable domain, its missing parts supplied by reference TRBV28 and TRBJ2-3, is DVKVTQSSRYLVKRTGEKVFLECVQDMDHENMFWYRQDPGLGLRLIYFSYDVKMKEKGDIPEGYSVSREKKERFSLILESASTNQTSMYLCASSFSSATRTQYFGPGTRLTVL.

Only a few counts were recorded for this clonotype. V usage is TRBV7-9 and J usage is TRBJ2-3; TRBD1 might be the D (5 bases). Germline loops: CDR1 SEHNR, CDR2 FQNEAQ (reference sequence). CDR3 length: 15 residues. V lost 2 bases and J lost 0, with 9 bases in between. CDR3 sequence (DNA): TGTGCCAGCAGCTTAAAGGACACTAGCACAGATACGCAGTATTTT. Its protein is CASSLKDTSTDTQYF.

This clonotype was recorded once. The rearrangement uses TRBV4-3 and TRBJ2-7, with 9 bases fitting TRBD2. Losses at the gene ends were 2 bases for V and 0 bases for J; bases not matched to a gene: 8. CDR3 length: 17 residues. Looked up from germline, CDR1 is LGHNA and CDR2 is YSLEER. The CDR3: CASSQFIGLAPSYEQYF. In DNA, the CDR3 is TGCGCCAGCAGCCAATTCATAGGACTAGCGCCCTCCTACGAGCAGTACTTC.

This clonotype was detected a few times. The rearrangement joins TRBV4-1 to TRBJ2-5; the D gene is possibly TRBD1 (5 bases). The length of the CDR3 is 14 residues. Germline V gene sequence: CDR1 MGHRA, CDR2 YSYEKL. Trimming cost V 1 base and J 4 bases, with 10 bases left between them. This chain's CDR3 is CASSQGPGRETQYF. The CDR3 coding sequence is TGCGCCAGCAGCCAAGGGCCAGGGCGAGAGACCCAGTACTTC.

This clonotype was seen only a few times. The rearrangement joins TRBV10-3 to TRBJ1-1, with D hard to call. The germline V gene encodes CDR1 ENHRY and CDR2 SYGVKD. Trimming took off 0 bases at V and 2 bases at J, with 7 bases between the two ends. CDR3 length: 14 amino acids. This chain's CDR3 is CAISESRFNTEAFF. The CDR3 DNA sequence: TGTGCCATCAGTGAGTCCCGTTTCAACACTGAAGCTTTCTTT.

Here the CDR3 reads CASSLAETSGLTNEQFF. DNA for the CDR3: TGTGCCAGCAGCTTAGCGGAGACTAGCGGACTAACGAATGAGCAGTTCTTC. V is TRBV7-9 and J is TRBJ2-1, with TRBD2 matching over 9 bases. V shed 0 bases, J shed 7 bases, and the junction held 10 bases outside the gene matches. The germline V gene encodes CDR1 SEHNR and CDR2 FQNEAQ (reference sequence). This CDR3 region has 17 residues.

The chain recombines TRBV18 with TRBJ1-4; no reliable D call. This CDR3 contains 16 residues. Germline assignment: CDR1 KGHSH and CDR2 LQKENI. V lost 4 bases and J lost 0, with 12 bases in between. Here the CDR3 reads CASSQTLLSTNEKLFF. In DNA, the CDR3 is TGTGCCAGCTCACAAACCCTCCTTTCAACTAATGAAAAACTGTTTTTT.

This clonotype has just a few counts. The V and J genes are TRBV20-1 and TRBJ2-7; D call uncertain. The length of the CDR3 is 16 residues. Per the germline V gene, CDR1 is DFQATT and CDR2 is SNEGSKA (reference sequence). V lost 2 bases to trimming and J lost 0 bases, with 17 bases between them. The CDR3 sequence is CSARTTLLGISYEQYF. In DNA, the CDR3 is TGCAGTGCTAGAACAACCCTCCTTGGGATCTCCTACGAGCAGTACTTC.

This chain's CDR3 is CSATDGETQYF. The CDR3 nucleotides are TGCAGTGCTACGGACGGGGAGACCCAGTACTTC. The V gene is TRBV20-1, the J gene TRBJ2-5, with D unclear. CDR3 length equals 11 residues. Trimming removed 4 bases at V and 5 bases at J, with 8 bases between. In germline, CDR1 is DFQATT, CDR2 SNEGSKA (reference sequence).

The table lists this clonotype with many counts. The chain joins TRBV5-1 to TRBJ2-1, with 12 positions matching TRBD2. The CDR3 has 17 amino acids. CDR1 is SGHRS, CDR2 YFSETQ, per germline. J gave up 1 base and V 3 bases, and 5 bases lay outside the gene matches. This CDR3 is CASSWDTSGGSYNEQFF. The CDR3 nucleotides are TGCGCCAGCAGCTGGGACACTAGCGGGGGGTCCTACAATGAGCAGTTCTTC.

This clonotype turned up a few times. The chain combines TRBV7-6 with TRBJ2-3, with TRBD2 identical over 12 bases. The length of the CDR3 is 18 residues. Germline CDR1 reads SGHVS; CDR2 reads FNYEAQ. The ends lost 1 base at V and 2 bases at J; junction bases unmatched: 7. The CDR3 nucleotides read TGTGCCAGCAGCTTAGATATCGGACTAGCGGGACCCACAGATACGCAGTATTTT. It specifies CASSLDIGLAGPTDTQYF.

The chain joins TRBV6-5 to TRBJ1-6; D is undetermined. This CDR3 comprises 16 residues. Germline V gives CDR1 MNHEY, CDR2 SVGAGI. V was trimmed by 0 bases and J by 7 bases, leaving 13 bases between them. CDR3 in DNA: TGTGCCAGCAGTTACTCCTGGGTCCTTAAAAATTCACCCCTCCACTTT. This sequence encodes CASSYSWVLKNSPLHF.

There are a few counts of this clonotype. The J gene is TRBJ2-7, the V gene TRBV5-1; 9 bases line up with TRBD2. Trimming took 0 bases from V and 7 from J; bases not matched to a gene: 2. The CDR3 runs to 13 residues. Germline CDR1 and CDR2: SGHRS and YFSETQ. This CDR3 reads CASSLEGLAEQYF. The CDR3 DNA reads as TGCGCCAGCAGCTTGGAGGGACTAGCTGAGCAGTACTTC. The variable domain in full, with the rest retrieved from reference TRBV5-1 and TRBJ2-7, is KAGVTQTPRYLIKTRGQQVTLSCSPISGHRSVSWYQQTPGQGLQFLFEYFSETQRNKGNFPGRFSGRQFSNSRSEMNVSTLELGDSALYLCASSLEGLAEQYFGPGTRLTVT.

V gene TRBV29-1 combines with J gene TRBJ2-5; the D is unclear. Trimming took 4 bases from V and 5 from J, leaving 14 bases between them. The CDR3 runs to 13 residues. Germline V gives CDR1 SQVTM, CDR2 ANQGSEA. CDR3 sequence reads: CSVVGKDRETQYF. CDR3 nucleotide sequence: TGCAGCGTTGTAGGAAAGGACCGGGAGACCCAGTACTTC.

V is TRBV28 and J is TRBJ2-2; 8 positions agree with TRBD1. This CDR3 is built from 18 residues. The V segment lost 6 bases and the J segment 4 bases; nucleotides outside the gene matches: 16. CDR1 and CDR2 (germline): MDHEN, SYDVKM. For the CDR3, the DNA is TGTGCCAGCAGCCCCCCCCCTGGACAGGGATTGAGCACCGGGGAGCTGTTTTTT. It specifies CASSPPPGQGLSTGELFF. The whole variable domain, filled in from reference TRBV28 and TRBJ2-2, reads DVKVTQSSRYLVKRTGEKVFLECVQDMDHENMFWYRQDPGLGLRLIYFSYDVKMKEKGDIPEGYSVSREKKERFSLILESASTNQTSMYLCASSPPPGQGLSTGELFFGEGSRLTVL.

This rearrangement joins TRBV11-2 to TRBJ2-7; TRBD2 agrees at 8 bases. The CDR3 runs to 18 residues. Germline CDR1 and CDR2: SGHAT and FQNNGV. V dropped 1 base and J dropped 2; count of bases not matched to a gene: 13. CDR3 amino acids: CASSLVVGSGGLPYEQYF. DNA of the CDR3: TGTGCCAGCAGCTTAGTGGTCGGATCGGGGGGGCTCCCCTACGAGCAGTACTTC. Full variable domain (outside the CDR3, taken from reference TRBV11-2 and TRBJ2-7): EAGVAQSPRYKIIEKRQSVAFWCNPISGHATLYWYQQILGQGPKLLIQFQNNGVVDDSQLPKDRFSAERLKGVDSTLKIQPAKLEDSAVYLCASSLVVGSGGLPYEQYFGPGTRLTVT.

The chain recombines TRBV5-1 with TRBJ2-7, with 11 nucleotides matching TRBD2. V lost 0 bases, J lost 3 bases, and 14 bases stayed unmatched. Germline V lookup: CDR1 SGHRS, CDR2 YFSETQ. The CDR3 spans 19 residues. The CDR3 protein is CASSLELAGVRARLYEQYF. The CDR3 DNA sequence: TGCGCCAGCAGCTTGGAACTAGCGGGGGTCCGCGCTCGCCTCTACGAGCAGTACTTC.

The genes are TRBV6-1 and TRBJ2-2; a possible D gene is TRBD2 (6 bases). The CDR3 length is 14 residues. CDR1 MNHNS and CDR2 SASEGT come from the germline V gene. The V and J ends lost 6 bases and 5 bases respectively, with 13 bases between them. The CDR3: CASRPQLATGELFF. The CDR3, as DNA: TGTGCCAGCAGGCCACAACTAGCTACCGGGGAGCTGTTTTTT.

The V gene is TRBV20-1, the J gene TRBJ2-7, with unresolved D. The V gene lost 0 bases and the J gene lost 6 bases, with 15 bases spanning the gap. Germline CDR1 is DFQATT and CDR2 is SNEGSKA (reference sequence). This CDR3 comprises 14 residues. For the CDR3, the DNA is TGCAGTGCTAGAGATCCTGTAGGCCCCCTCGAGCAGTACTTC. Protein product: CSARDPVGPLEQYF.

This clonotype was observed once. The chain recombines TRBV5-6 with TRBJ2-1, with 10 nucleotides matching TRBD2. Germline CDR1 reads SGHDT; CDR2 reads YYEEEE. J gave up 9 bases and V 2 bases, and 8 bases lay outside the gene matches. The CDR3 is made up of 15 amino acids. CDR3 in amino acids: CASSLRPSGSSEQFF. The CDR3 DNA follows: TGTGCCAGCAGCTTACGGCCTAGCGGGAGTAGTGAGCAGTTCTTC.

This chain joins TRBV5-1 and TRBJ2-5; either TRBD1 or TRBD2 may supply D (5 bases each). Between the trimmed V and J ends, which lost 6 bases and 0 bases, there was a span of 12 bases. This CDR3 has 14 residues. Per germline, CDR1 SGHRS and CDR2 YFSETQ. CDR3 residues: CASTPGPNQETQYF. The CDR3 DNA reads TGCGCCAGCACCCCGGGACCCAACCAAGAGACCCAGTACTTC.